This T cell receptor (beta chain) was profiled in a study of blood T cell repertoires in COVID-19. Overall study: Specimens from acute and convalescent COVID-19 originated in the United States, Italy and Spain. T cells, B-cell-depleted T cells, or PBMCs supplied cDNA or gDNA.

The method was immunoSEQ multiplex PCR; TCRdb's version includes in-frame clones alone and lacks a portion of them. The sample carries 300,000 to 350,000 clones, more than 70% recorded once. The CDR3 totals 13 residues. Germline CDR1 and CDR2: MDHEN and SYDVKM. V gave up 3 bases and J gave up 10 bases, with 15 bases separating them. Patients in Seattle were enrolled during active infection, then followed longitudinally. Sequencing used peripheral blood. The receptor was derived from a woman in her thirties with COVID-19, enrolled during active disease. This chain joins TRBV28 and TRBJ1-1; D is ambiguous. This chain's CDR3 is CASSFSFREGAFF. CDR3 nucleotides: TGTGCCAGCAGTTTCTCATTCCGGGAGGGAGCTTTCTTT.